The 32 T cell receptor beta chains presented below share a single source sample, sequenced in a study of Ad26.COV2.S vaccination and SARS-CoV-2 variants. Indicated treatment: over 15 received Ad26.COV2.S at low or high dose, single or two shots; about 5 received placebo; per-sample allocation not given. Material that was analyzed had been drawn on day 63 after the first vaccine or placebo injection. Assay: immunoSEQ multiplex PCR; the TCRdb copy retains only in-frame clones and omits some. This sample has approximately 450,000 clones, with about nine tenths found just once. The sample was peripheral blood, taken in a trial of Ad26.COV2.S vaccine versus placebo. All receptors derive from a person between 18 and 65 years old who received the Ad26.COV2.S COVID-19 vaccine or a placebo.

The V and J genes are TRBV30 and TRBJ2-2; 14 bases are a match to TRBD2. The germline V gene encodes CDR1 GTSNPN and CDR2 SVGIG (reference sequence). This CDR3 has 17 amino acids. The CDR3 bases are TGTGCGCGAACCGGGACTAGCGGGAGAGGAAACACCGGGGAGCTGTTTTTT. It translates to CARTGTSGRGNTGELFF.

This chain links TRBV4-3 with TRBJ1-2; D gene uncertain. CDR3 length: 14 amino acids. Trimming shortened V by 0 bases and J by 6 bases, and 11 bases separated the two germline ends. Germline values: CDR1 LGHNA, CDR2 YSLEER. The CDR3 DNA reads as TGCGCCAGCAGCCAAGATAGGGCAGCTGATGGCTACACCTTC. This sequence encodes CASSQDRAADGYTF.

The chain carries TRBV2 and TRBJ2-2; no firm D call. From germline, CDR1 is SNHLY and CDR2 FYNNEI. The CDR3 sequence is 12 residues long. The V gene lost 1 base and the J gene lost 7 bases, with 4 bases spanning the gap. The CDR3 sequence is CASSEGGGELFF. The CDR3 bases are TGTGCCAGCAGTGAAGGCGGCGGGGAGCTGTTTTTT.

The rearrangement uses TRBV4-1 and TRBJ1-2; D is possibly TRBD1 (5 bases). The CDR3 spans 16 residues. The V end was cut by 0 bases, the J end by 2 bases, with 13 bases between. CDR1 MGHRA and CDR2 YSYEKL come from the germline V gene. The CDR3 spells CASSQDPGRENYGYTF. For the CDR3, the DNA is TGCGCCAGCAGCCAAGATCCTGGCAGGGAGAACTATGGCTACACCTTC.

The CDR3 is CSVEGFGTGGAGGSGETQYF. In DNA, the CDR3 is TGCAGCGTTGAAGGGTTTGGGACAGGGGGCGCGGGAGGAAGCGGAGAGACCCAGTACTTC. The chain is built from TRBV29-1 and TRBJ2-5; 12 bases are a match to TRBD1. Germline loops: CDR1 SQVTM, CDR2 ANQGSEA. There are 20 residues in the CDR3. J was trimmed by 4 bases and V by 1 base; bases with no gene match: 19.

The chain couples TRBV7-9 to TRBJ2-1; 8 bases align to TRBD1. Trimming at V came to 5 bases and at J to 7 bases, leaving 1 base not matched to a gene. The CDR3 totals 12 residues. The germline gives CDR1 SEHNR, CDR2 FQNEAQ (reference sequence). As DNA, the CDR3 is TGTGCCAGCAGCGACAGGGGAAATGAGCAGTTCTTC. This encodes CASSDRGNEQFF.

V usage is TRBV6-6 and J usage is TRBJ1-5, with D perhaps matching TRBD1 (6 bases). Trimming pared 0 bases from V and 3 bases from J, leaving 12 bases between. The CDR3 loop spans 16 amino acids. Germline CDR1 reads MNHNY; CDR2 reads SVGAGI (reference sequence). The CDR3 loop reads CASSYSTGFPNQPQHF. The DNA for the CDR3 is TGTGCCAGCAGTTACTCGACAGGTTTTCCCAATCAGCCCCAGCATTTT.

This clone was detected once. The rearrangement uses TRBV30 and TRBJ2-1; D call uncertain. The CDR3 length is 15 residues. Per the germline V gene, CDR1 is GTSNPN and CDR2 is SVGIG (reference sequence). V was clipped by 0 bases and J by 0 bases, with 9 bases between them. This CDR3 is CAWSVRVSSYNEQFF. The CDR3 DNA reads TGTGCCTGGAGTGTACGAGTCAGCTCCTACAATGAGCAGTTCTTC. Full variable domain (remainder filled in from reference TRBV30 and TRBJ2-1): SQTIHQWPATLVQPVGSPLSLECTVEGTSNPNLYWYRQAAGRGLQLLFYSVGIGQISSEVPQNLSASRPQDRQFILSSKKLLLSDSGFYLCAWSVRVSSYNEQFFGPGTRLTVL.

V usage is TRBV28 and J usage is TRBJ1-5; 11 bases fit TRBD1. V lost 8 bases to trimming and J lost 3 bases; unmatched junction nucleotides: 6. CDR1 is MDHEN and CDR2 is SYDVKM in the germline V gene. The CDR3 consists of 15 residues. In DNA, the CDR3 is TGTGCCAGCTGTCGGACAGGGGGCCCCAATCAGCCCCAGCATTTT. Its protein is CASCRTGGPNQPQHF.

The J gene is TRBJ2-6, the V gene TRBV7-6; 9 nucleotides match TRBD1. The CDR3 runs 17 residues. J was trimmed by 6 bases and V by 3 bases; bases with no gene match: 9. CDR1 SGHVS and CDR2 FNYEAQ come from the germline V gene. The CDR3 region has the DNA TGTGCCAGCAGCTTCGATCCGGGACAGGGTGCGGCCAACGTCCTGACTTTC. As protein: CASSFDPGQGAANVLTF.

CDR3 sequence reads: CASGRVSSYEQYF. Here the CDR3 DNA reads TGTGCCTCGGGCAGGGTGAGCTCCTACGAGCAGTACTTC. This chain links TRBV27 with TRBJ2-7; D perhaps matches TRBD1 (5 bases). Trimming removed 11 bases at V and 0 bases at J, with 14 bases between. Germline lookup yields CDR1 MNHEY and CDR2 SMNVEV (reference sequence). The CDR3 contains 13 residues.

The chain is built from TRBV27 and TRBJ1-4; D perhaps matches TRBD1 (5 bases). V dropped 6 bases and J dropped 6 bases, with 17 bases sitting between them. CDR3 length equals 15 residues. CDR1 MNHEY and CDR2 SMNVEV come from the germline V gene (reference sequence). In nucleotides, the CDR3 is TGTGCCAGCAGCGCCCTAGGGGCCGGGGATGAAAAACTGTTTTTT. Its translation: CASSALGAGDEKLFF.

The CDR3 DNA is TGTGCCAGCAGCGACAGGGTTTCTTCCTACAATGAGCAGTTCTTC. Translating gives CASSDRVSSYNEQFF. This chain uses TRBV11-2 with TRBJ2-1; 7 bases line up with TRBD1. Germline CDR1 and CDR2: SGHAT and FQNNGV. The CDR3 is 15 amino acids. V lost 5 bases and J lost 1; bases outside the gene matches: 5.

The chain employs TRBV5-5 and TRBJ2-7, with unresolved D. CDR1 and CDR2 (germline): SGHKS, YYEKEE (reference sequence). Trimming stripped 0 bases from V and 0 bases from J, with 7 bases between. This CDR3 comprises 14 residues. In nucleotides, the CDR3 is TGTGCCAGCAGCTTGGGTTATGGCTCCTACGAGCAGTACTTC. Translating it yields CASSLGYGSYEQYF.

CDR3 loop: CASSFRVSSGASTDTQYF. In DNA form, the CDR3 reads TGTGCCAGCAGCTTCCGTGTCTCTAGCGGGGCTAGCACAGATACGCAGTATTTT. The genes are TRBV5-4 and TRBJ2-3; 9 positions match TRBD2. V lost 2 bases and J lost 0; bases outside the gene matches: 10. This CDR3 is 18 amino acids long. CDR1 and CDR2 from the germline V gene are SGHNT and YYREEE (reference sequence).

The chain recombines TRBV6-5 with TRBJ1-1; unclear D gene. Per germline, CDR1 MNHEY and CDR2 SVGAGI. This CDR3 has 14 amino acids. V lost 2 bases and J lost 2, with 9 bases in between. The CDR3 sequence: CASSYRLPNTEAFF. The DNA of the CDR3 is TGTGCCAGCAGTTACAGGCTTCCAAACACTGAAGCTTTCTTT.

The chain combines TRBV30 with TRBJ2-5, with D possibly matching TRBD2 (6 bases). From germline, CDR1 is GTSNPN and CDR2 SVGIG (reference sequence). The CDR3 loop spans 14 amino acids. The V end lost 4 bases, the J end lost 7 bases, and 19 bases lay between the germline ends. The CDR3 reads CAWTGLAPSGTQYF. CDR3 in DNA: TGTGCCTGGACTGGTCTAGCGCCCTCCGGGACCCAGTACTTC.

V usage is TRBV7-6 and J usage is TRBJ2-7; D gene unclear. The V and J ends lost 1 base and 3 bases respectively, with 7 bases between them. This CDR3 is built from 13 residues. Germline CDR1 and CDR2: SGHVS and FNYEAQ. The CDR3 sequence is CASSLGAVYEQYF. DNA for the CDR3: TGTGCCAGCAGCTTAGGTGCTGTCTACGAGCAGTACTTC.

The rearrangement links TRBV6-4 to TRBJ2-2; TRBD2 matches at 7 bases. The CDR3 has 19 residues. Germline assignment: CDR1 MRHNA and CDR2 SNTAGT. Trimming cost V 5 bases and J 5 bases; bases outside gene matches: 20. Here the CDR3 DNA reads TGTGCCAGCAGTCCGAGCGGGACTCACGTAGGGTTAACTACCGGGGAGCTGTTTTTT. Translation gives CASSPSGTHVGLTTGELFF.

Worth noting for this clone: The sample holds other DNA sequences that translate to the same CDR3. The CDR3 is CASSLQGNYGYTF. In DNA, the CDR3 is TGTGCCAGCAGTCTTCAGGGGAACTATGGCTACACCTTC. The genes are TRBV28 and TRBJ1-2; TRBD1 is a possible D gene (6 bases). With 5 bases removed from V and 2 bases from J, the gap between germline ends came to 9 bases. This CDR3 has 13 residues. CDR1 MDHEN and CDR2 SYDVKM come from the germline V gene.

The chain joins TRBV30 to TRBJ2-7, with 7 bases identical to TRBD1. CDR1 is GTSNPN, CDR2 SVGIG, per germline (reference sequence). CDR3 length equals 14 residues. V dropped 3 bases and J dropped 2; count of bases not matched to a gene: 7. DNA for the CDR3: TGTGCCTGGAGGGAACCGGGACAGCCCTACGAGCAGTACTTC. It is translated as CAWREPGQPYEQYF.

The gene calls are TRBV5-8 and TRBJ2-7; D is unresolved. Germline-derived CDR1 and CDR2 are SGHTS and YDEGEE. The CDR3 runs to 15 residues. V shed 1 base and J shed 0 bases, with 11 bases lying between them. Here the CDR3 reads CASSLFGGYSYEQYF. For the CDR3, the DNA is TGTGCCAGCAGCTTGTTTGGCGGATACTCCTACGAGCAGTACTTC.

A remark on this clone: This sample also contains other DNA sequences that code for the same CDR3. The rearrangement uses TRBV12-3 or TRBV12-4 and TRBJ2-7; D call uncertain. Trimming removed 3 bases at V and 4 bases at J, with 4 bases between. This CDR3 spans 11 amino acids. DNA of the CDR3: TGTGCCAGCAGTTTGGGGTACGAGCAGTACTTC. This gives the protein CASSLGYEQYF.

This chain uses TRBV5-4 with TRBJ2-2, with D possibly being TRBD1 (5 bases). The CDR3 spans 16 residues. V was shortened by 3 bases and J by 1 base, with 13 bases between the two germline ends. Germline CDR1 is SGHNT and CDR2 is YYREEE (reference sequence). This CDR3 is CASSSGLQRNTGELFF. As DNA, the CDR3 is TGTGCCAGCAGCTCAGGGCTTCAGAGGAACACCGGGGAGCTGTTTTTT.

The sample holds one count of this clone. The rearrangement uses TRBV11-2 and TRBJ1-3; D unclear. The CDR3 is made up of 13 amino acids. Germline-derived CDR1 and CDR2 are SGHAT and FQNNGV. V lost 1 base and J lost 6, with 7 bases in between. Here the CDR3 reads CASSLVPANTIYF. The CDR3 DNA reads as TGTGCCAGCAGCTTAGTCCCGGCAAACACCATATATTTT. The full variable domain, in which reference TRBV11-2 and TRBJ1-3 provide the parts outside the CDR3, is EAGVAQSPRYKIIEKRQSVAFWCNPISGHATLYWYQQILGQGPKLLIQFQNNGVVDDSQLPKDRFSAERLKGVDSTLKIQPAKLEDSAVYLCASSLVPANTIYFGEGSWLTVV.

The chain has TRBV7-8 and TRBJ2-1; D perhaps matches TRBD1 (5 bases). The germline gives CDR1 SGHVS, CDR2 FQNEAQ. V was clipped by 5 bases and J by 5 bases, with 25 bases between them. This CDR3 spans 18 amino acids. CDR3 coding DNA: TGTGCCAGCAGCGCCCTATGGGTCGGGCTAGGGGTGGACAATGAGCAGTTCTTC. Translation gives CASSALWVGLGVDNEQFF.

V usage is TRBV5-1 and J usage is TRBJ2-1; tentatively, D is TRBD2 (6 bases). The germline gives CDR1 SGHRS, CDR2 YFSETQ. V was shortened by 0 bases and J by 0 bases, with 10 bases between the two germline ends. The CDR3 is 16 amino acids. CDR3 region: CASSLATGSSYNEQFF. The CDR3 DNA is TGCGCCAGCAGCTTGGCCACCGGGAGCTCCTACAATGAGCAGTTCTTC.

The chain is built from TRBV7-9 and TRBJ2-1; 14 bases line up with TRBD2. The CDR3 runs 18 residues. Trimming at V came to 5 bases and at J to 3 bases, leaving 9 bases not matched to a gene. Germline assignment: CDR1 SEHNR and CDR2 FQNEAQ (reference sequence). CDR3 sequence (DNA): TGTGCCAGCAGCCAACCGGGACTAGCGGGGGCACTCTACAATGAGCAGTTCTTC. It is translated as CASSQPGLAGALYNEQFF. Variable domain in full (rest from reference TRBV7-9 and TRBJ2-1): DTGVSQNPRHKITKRGQNVTFRCDPISEHNRLYWYRQTLGQGPEFLTYFQNEAQLEKSRLLSDRFSAERPKGSFSTLEIQRTEQGDSAMYLCASSQPGLAGALYNEQFFGPGTRLTVL.

This rearrangement joins TRBV5-1 to TRBJ2-3; perhaps TRBD1 as D (5 bases). This CDR3 contains 15 residues. Germline V lookup: CDR1 SGHRS, CDR2 YFSETQ. Trimming pared 2 bases from V and 2 bases from J, leaving 12 bases between. The CDR3 DNA is TGCGCCAGCAGCTTAACAGGCCCCGTCACAGATACGCAGTATTTT. This sequence encodes CASSLTGPVTDTQYF.

A remark on this clone: The same CDR3 also results from other DNA sequences found in this sample. This sequence joins TRBV12-3 or TRBV12-4 and TRBJ1-2; 9 positions agree with TRBD1. V gave up 3 bases and J gave up 4 bases; unmatched junction bases: 0. The CDR3 is 13 amino acids. This CDR3 is CASSLTGGYGYTF. CDR3 DNA: TGTGCCAGCAGTTTGACAGGGGGCTATGGCTACACCTTC.

The chain is built from TRBV7-9 and TRBJ1-5; D gene unclear. Trimming stripped 0 bases from V and 2 bases from J, with 8 bases between. Germline CDR1 reads SEHNR; CDR2 reads FQNEAQ (reference sequence). The CDR3 spans 15 residues. The CDR3 DNA follows: TGTGCCAGCAGCTTAGCAGGAGGCGGCAATCAGCCCCAGCATTTT. Translation: CASSLAGGGNQPQHF. Together with reference TRBV7-9 and TRBJ1-5, the CDR3 gives the full variable domain: DTGVSQNPRHKITKRGQNVTFRCDPISEHNRLYWYRQTLGQGPEFLTYFQNEAQLEKSRLLSDRFSAERPKGSFSTLEIQRTEQGDSAMYLCASSLAGGGNQPQHFGDGTRLSIL.

The chain has TRBV18 and TRBJ2-7, with a possible D match to TRBD2 (5 bases). CDR3 length equals 16 residues. Germline CDR1 is KGHSH and CDR2 is LQKENI. The V end was cut by 6 bases, the J end by 6 bases, with 24 bases between. The CDR3 is CASSRAVGVTASEQYF. CDR3 bases: TGTGCCAGCTCGCGAGCAGTGGGAGTGACGGCCAGCGAGCAGTACTTC.